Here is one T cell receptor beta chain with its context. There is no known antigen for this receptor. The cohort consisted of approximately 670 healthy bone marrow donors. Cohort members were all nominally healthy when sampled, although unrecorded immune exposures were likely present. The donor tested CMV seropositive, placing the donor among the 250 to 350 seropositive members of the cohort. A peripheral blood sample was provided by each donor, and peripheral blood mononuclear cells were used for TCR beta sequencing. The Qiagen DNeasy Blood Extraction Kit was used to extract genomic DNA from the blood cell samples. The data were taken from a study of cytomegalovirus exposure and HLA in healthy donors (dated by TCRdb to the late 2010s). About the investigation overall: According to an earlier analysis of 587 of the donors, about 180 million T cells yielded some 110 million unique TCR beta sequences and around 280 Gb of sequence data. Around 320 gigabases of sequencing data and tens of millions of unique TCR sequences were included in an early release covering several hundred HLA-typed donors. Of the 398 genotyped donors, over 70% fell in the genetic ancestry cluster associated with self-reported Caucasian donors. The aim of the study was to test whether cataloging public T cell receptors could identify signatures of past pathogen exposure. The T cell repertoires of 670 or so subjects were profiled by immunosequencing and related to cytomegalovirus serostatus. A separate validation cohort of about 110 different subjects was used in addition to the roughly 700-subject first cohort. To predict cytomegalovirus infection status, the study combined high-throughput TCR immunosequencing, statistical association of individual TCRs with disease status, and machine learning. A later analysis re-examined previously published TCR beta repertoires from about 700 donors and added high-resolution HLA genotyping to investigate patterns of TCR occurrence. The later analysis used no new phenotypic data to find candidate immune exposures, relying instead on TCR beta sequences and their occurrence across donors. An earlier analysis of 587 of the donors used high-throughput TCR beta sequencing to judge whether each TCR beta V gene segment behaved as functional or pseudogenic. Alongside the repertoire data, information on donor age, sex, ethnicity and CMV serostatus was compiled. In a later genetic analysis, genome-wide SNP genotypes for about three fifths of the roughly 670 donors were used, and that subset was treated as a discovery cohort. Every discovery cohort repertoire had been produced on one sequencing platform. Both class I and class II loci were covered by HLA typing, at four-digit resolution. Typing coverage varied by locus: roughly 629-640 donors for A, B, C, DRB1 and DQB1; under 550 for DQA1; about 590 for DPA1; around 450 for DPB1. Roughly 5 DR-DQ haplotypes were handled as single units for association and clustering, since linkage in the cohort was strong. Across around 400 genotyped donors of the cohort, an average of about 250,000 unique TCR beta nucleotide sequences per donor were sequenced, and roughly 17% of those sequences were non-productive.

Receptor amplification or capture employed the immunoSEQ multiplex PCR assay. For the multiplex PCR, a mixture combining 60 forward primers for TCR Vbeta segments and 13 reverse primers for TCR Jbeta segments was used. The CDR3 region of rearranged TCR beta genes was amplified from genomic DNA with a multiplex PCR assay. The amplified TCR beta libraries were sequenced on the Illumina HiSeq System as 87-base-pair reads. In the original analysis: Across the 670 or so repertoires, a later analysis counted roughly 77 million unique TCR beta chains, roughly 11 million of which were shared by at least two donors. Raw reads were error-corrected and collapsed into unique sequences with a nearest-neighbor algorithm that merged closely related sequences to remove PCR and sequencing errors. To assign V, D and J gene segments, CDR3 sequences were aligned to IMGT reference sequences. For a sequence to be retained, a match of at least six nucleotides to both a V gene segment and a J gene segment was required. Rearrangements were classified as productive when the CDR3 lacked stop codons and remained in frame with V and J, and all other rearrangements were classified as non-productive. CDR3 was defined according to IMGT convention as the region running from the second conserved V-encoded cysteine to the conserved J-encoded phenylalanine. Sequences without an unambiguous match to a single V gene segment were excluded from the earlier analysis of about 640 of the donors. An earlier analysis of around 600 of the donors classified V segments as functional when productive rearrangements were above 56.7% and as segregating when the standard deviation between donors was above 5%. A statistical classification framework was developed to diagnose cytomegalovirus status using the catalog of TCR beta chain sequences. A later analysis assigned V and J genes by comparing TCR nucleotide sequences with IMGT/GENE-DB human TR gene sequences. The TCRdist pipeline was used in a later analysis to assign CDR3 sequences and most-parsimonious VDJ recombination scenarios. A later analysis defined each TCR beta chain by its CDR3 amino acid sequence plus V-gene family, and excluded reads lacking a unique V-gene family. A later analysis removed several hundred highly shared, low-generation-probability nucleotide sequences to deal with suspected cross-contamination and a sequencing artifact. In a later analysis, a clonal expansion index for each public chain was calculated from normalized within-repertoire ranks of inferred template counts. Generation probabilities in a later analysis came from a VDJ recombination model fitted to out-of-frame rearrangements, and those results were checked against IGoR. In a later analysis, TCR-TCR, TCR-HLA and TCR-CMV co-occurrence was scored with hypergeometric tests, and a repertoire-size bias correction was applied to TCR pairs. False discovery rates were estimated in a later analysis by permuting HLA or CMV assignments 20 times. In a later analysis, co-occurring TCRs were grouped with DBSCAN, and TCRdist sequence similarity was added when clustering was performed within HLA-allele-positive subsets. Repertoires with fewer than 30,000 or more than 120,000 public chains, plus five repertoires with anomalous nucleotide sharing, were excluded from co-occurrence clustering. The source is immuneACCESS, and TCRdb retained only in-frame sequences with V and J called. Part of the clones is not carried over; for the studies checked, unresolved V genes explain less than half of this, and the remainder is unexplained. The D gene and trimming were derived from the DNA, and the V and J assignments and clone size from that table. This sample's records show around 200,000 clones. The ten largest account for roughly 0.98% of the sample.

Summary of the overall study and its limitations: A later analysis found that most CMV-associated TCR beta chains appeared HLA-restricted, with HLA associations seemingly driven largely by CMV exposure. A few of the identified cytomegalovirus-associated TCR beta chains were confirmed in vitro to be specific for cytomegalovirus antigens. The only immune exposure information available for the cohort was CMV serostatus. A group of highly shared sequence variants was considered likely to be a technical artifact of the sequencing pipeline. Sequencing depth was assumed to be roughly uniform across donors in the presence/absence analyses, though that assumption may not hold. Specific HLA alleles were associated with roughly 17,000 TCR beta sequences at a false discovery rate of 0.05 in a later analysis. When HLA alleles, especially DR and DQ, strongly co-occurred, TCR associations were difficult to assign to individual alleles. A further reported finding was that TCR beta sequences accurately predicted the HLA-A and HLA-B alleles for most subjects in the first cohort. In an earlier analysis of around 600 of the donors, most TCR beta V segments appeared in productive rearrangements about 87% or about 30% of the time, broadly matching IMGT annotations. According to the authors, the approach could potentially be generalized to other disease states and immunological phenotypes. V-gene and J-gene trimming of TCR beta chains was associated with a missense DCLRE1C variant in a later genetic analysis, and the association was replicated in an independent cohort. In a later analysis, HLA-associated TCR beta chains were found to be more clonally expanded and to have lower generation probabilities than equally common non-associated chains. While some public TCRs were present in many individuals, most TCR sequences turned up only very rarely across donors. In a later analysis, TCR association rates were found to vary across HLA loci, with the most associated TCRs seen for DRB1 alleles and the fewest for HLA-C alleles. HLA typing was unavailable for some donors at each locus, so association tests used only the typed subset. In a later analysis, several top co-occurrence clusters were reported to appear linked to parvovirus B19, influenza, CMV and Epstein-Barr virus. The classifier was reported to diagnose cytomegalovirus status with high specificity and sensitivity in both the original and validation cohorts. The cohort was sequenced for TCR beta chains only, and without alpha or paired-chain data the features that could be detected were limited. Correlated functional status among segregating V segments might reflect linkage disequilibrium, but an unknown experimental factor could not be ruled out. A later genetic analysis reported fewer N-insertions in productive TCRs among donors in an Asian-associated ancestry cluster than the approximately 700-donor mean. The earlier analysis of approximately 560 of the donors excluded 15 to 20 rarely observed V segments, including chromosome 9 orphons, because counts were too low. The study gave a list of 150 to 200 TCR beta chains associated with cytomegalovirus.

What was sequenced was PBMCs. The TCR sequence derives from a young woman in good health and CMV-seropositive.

CDR3 loop: CASTRLAGSSYEQYF. The DNA is TGTGCCAGTACTCGACTAGCGGGATCCTCCTACGAGCAGTACTTC. The V gene is TRBV19 and the J gene is TRBJ2-7; the central 11 bases match TRBD2. V trim: 7 bases; J trim: 0 bases; unmatched bases: 5. Including the terminal cysteine and phenylalanine, the CDR3 comprises 15 residues. The sequence is cut down to CDR3 DNA, 45 bases in frame from base 1. CDR1 and CDR2 are read off the germline V gene (reference sequence) as LNHDA and SQIVND.